What follows is one TCR beta chain and its context. What it binds is unknown. Amplification targeted TCR beta CDR3 regions from RNA transcripts. RT-PCR in the first round (using the HTBI primer set) targeted the TCR CDR3. TCRdb passed the multiplex PCR reads through MiXCR, listing each CDR3 protein once. The table lists approximately 510,000 distinct CDR3 sequences, around 20% of them singletons. This specimen comes from a study of T cells in Graves' hyperthyroidism and ophthalmopathy. Study results and caveats: The authors' 13 V-J model separated ophthalmopathy from stable hyperthyroidism.

CDR1 is SNHLY and CDR2 is FYNNEI in the germline V gene. The CDR3 contains 14 residues. V gave up 11 bases and J gave up 0 bases, with 14 bases separating them. V usage is TRBV2 and J usage is TRBJ2-4; D uncertain. The specimen sequenced was blood. The receptor comes from a man younger than 35 with Graves' hyperthyroidism. As DNA, the CDR3 is TGTGCCGGGCAGACTGGTCTAGCCAAAAACATTCAGTACTTC. Translating it yields CAGQTGLAKNIQYF.